This T cell receptor (beta chain) was observed in a study of blood T cell repertoires in COVID-19. At the level of the study: The analysed material was cDNA or gDNA that came from T cells, B-cell-depleted T cells, or PBMCs.

In the source study's methods: Cell counts per sample came from amplifying reference gene primers. Sequencing used immunoSEQ multiplex PCR; TCRdb keeps in-frame clones, though not all of them. That table gives V, J and clone size, and the DNA gave D and trimming. The sample has 150,000 to 250,000 clones, roughly 82% seen once; the top ten hold about 10%. Adults between roughly 18 and 89 years of age took part from under 25 US areas. The CDR3 extends over 15 amino acids. Germline V gives CDR1 SGHTA, CDR2 FQGNSA. Trimming took 5 bases from V and 7 from J, leaving 21 bases between them. The TCR comes from a man aged 35 to 55 who had recovered from COVID-19. This sequence joins TRBV7-2 and TRBJ2-7; the D gene is possibly TRBD2 (5 bases). Sequenced material: PBMCs or T cells enriched from blood (not recorded which). DNA of the CDR3: TGTGCCAGCAGCCCACGCCGTATCGGTTCGGGGGAGCAGTACTTC. It encodes CASSPRRIGSGEQYF.